The rows below give T cell receptor beta chains drawn from one sample of a study of control samples from healthy donors and cancer patients. TCRdb keeps only in-frame clones here, not all; method: immunoSEQ multiplex PCR. The sample has around 130,000 clones, nearly 90% seen once; the top ten hold 3% to 3.5%. What was sequenced was blood. The receptors shown here come from a man over 45 in good health. Each CDR3 is given with its conserved first and last residue. Fields, in order: D gene, V gene, clone size, J gene, CDR3 DNA, CDR3 protein. The D gene is left open where the match is weak. The size of a clone is reported for some rows only, either as once, few or many, or as a class for expanded clones.

D gene: NA
V gene: TRBV9
clone size: NA
J gene: TRBJ1-1
CDR3 DNA: TGTGCCAGCAGCATCACACAGGGCGGGGAAGCTTTCTTT
CDR3 protein: CASSITQGGEAFF

D gene: NA
V gene: TRBV28
clone size: NA
J gene: TRBJ2-7
CDR3 DNA: TGTGCCAGCAGTCTCGAGCCGATCGTCTACGAGCAGTACTTC
CDR3 protein: CASSLEPIVYEQYF

D gene: NA
V gene: TRBV30
clone size: NA
J gene: TRBJ1-5
CDR3 DNA: TGTGCCTGGAGTGTACAGAGCAATCAGCCCCAGCATTTT
CDR3 protein: CAWSVQSNQPQHF

D gene: NA
V gene: TRBV6-5
clone size: NA
J gene: TRBJ2-1
CDR3 DNA: TGTGCCAGCAGTTACTCGAGTCGCAATGAGCAGTTCTTC
CDR3 protein: CASSYSSRNEQFF

D gene: NA
V gene: TRBV6-5
clone size: NA
J gene: TRBJ2-3
CDR3 DNA: TGTGCCAGCAGGACGGGACAAACAAGCACAGATACGCAGTATTTT
CDR3 protein: CASRTGQTSTDTQYF

D gene: TRBD1
V gene: TRBV11-2
clone size: once
J gene: TRBJ2-2
CDR3 DNA: TGTGCCAGCAGCTTAGATCTGACAGGGTCGTGGACCGGGGAGCTGTTTTTT
CDR3 protein: CASSLDLTGSWTGELFF

D gene: NA
V gene: TRBV5-8
clone size: NA
J gene: TRBJ1-5
CDR3 DNA: TGTGCCAGCAGCGGTGGGACTACAACTAATAGCAATCAGCCCCAGCATTTT
CDR3 protein: CASSGGTTTNSNQPQHF

D gene: TRBD1
V gene: TRBV9
clone size: NA
J gene: TRBJ1-2
CDR3 DNA: TGTGCCAGCAGCGACCCCGCAGGGGGTAACTATGGCTACACCTTC
CDR3 protein: CASSDPAGGNYGYTF

D gene: TRBD1
V gene: TRBV10-3
clone size: NA
J gene: TRBJ2-7
CDR3 DNA: TGTGCCATCAGTGAGTCGAGGGGGCTTGGGGACAGACTCTACGAGCAGTACTTC
CDR3 protein: CAISESRGLGDRLYEQYF

D gene: NA
V gene: TRBV7-2
clone size: few
J gene: TRBJ2-2
CDR3 DNA: TGTGCCACCAAGGTCTGGGGGTTTGGCGGGGAGCTGTTTTTT
CDR3 protein: CATKVWGFGGELFF

D gene: NA
V gene: TRBV12-3/TRBV12-4
clone size: once
J gene: TRBJ2-1
CDR3 DNA: TGTGCCAGCCGTTCCGACCGTGCGAATGAGCAGTTCTTC
CDR3 protein: CASRSDRANEQFF

D gene: NA
V gene: TRBV21-1
clone size: NA
J gene: TRBJ2-2
CDR3 DNA: TGTGCCAGCAGCAAAGCGTGGGCGGGGGATGGCAACACCGGGGAGCTGTTTTTT
CDR3 protein: CASSKAWAGDGNTGELFF

D gene: TRBD1
V gene: TRBV24-1
clone size: once
J gene: TRBJ2-5
CDR3 DNA: TGTGCCACCAGTGACCCGGGACAGGGTCCAGAGACCCAGTACTTC
CDR3 protein: CATSDPGQGPETQYF

D gene: TRBD2
V gene: TRBV2
clone size: NA
J gene: TRBJ2-7
CDR3 DNA: TGTGCCAGCAGTGAAGGAGTGGGGAGGGGTTGGAACGAGCAGTACTTC
CDR3 protein: CASSEGVGRGWNEQYF

D gene: TRBD2
V gene: TRBV11-3
clone size: NA
J gene: TRBJ2-5
CDR3 DNA: TGTGCCAGCAGCTTCCAGCGGGGGGCTGGAGAGACCCAGTACTTC
CDR3 protein: CASSFQRGAGETQYF

D gene: NA
V gene: TRBV7-2
clone size: NA
J gene: TRBJ1-6
CDR3 DNA: TGTGCCAGCAGCTTCGGACCTAATTCACCCCTCCACTTT
CDR3 protein: CASSFGPNSPLHF

D gene: NA
V gene: TRBV6-5
clone size: NA
J gene: TRBJ1-1
CDR3 DNA: TGTGCCAGCAGGGCATCGACAGGACCGAACACTGAAGCTTTCTTT
CDR3 protein: CASRASTGPNTEAFF

D gene: NA
V gene: TRBV23-1
clone size: few
J gene: TRBJ1-3
CDR3 DNA: TGCGCCAGCAGTCAAGCCCTTCCTGTTATTAGCGGGACACATGCTGGAAACACCATATATTTT
CDR3 protein: CASSQALPVISGTHAGNTIYF

D gene: NA
V gene: TRBV7-9
clone size: NA
J gene: TRBJ1-2
CDR3 DNA: TGTGCCAGCAGGGACAGTTCTAACTATGGCTACACCTTC
CDR3 protein: CASRDSSNYGYTF

D gene: NA
V gene: TRBV30
clone size: NA
J gene: TRBJ1-2
CDR3 DNA: TGTGCCTGGAGTGTACCCCAGACGGTACGGGGGGGCTACACCTTC
CDR3 protein: CAWSVPQTVRGGYTF

D gene: NA
V gene: TRBV3-1/TRBV3-2
clone size: NA
J gene: TRBJ1-1
CDR3 DNA: TGTGCCAGCAGCCAAAGCCCGGGACCAGAAGCTTTCTTT
CDR3 protein: CASSQSPGPEAFF

D gene: NA
V gene: TRBV10-2
clone size: NA
J gene: TRBJ2-2
CDR3 DNA: TGCGCCACCCTGACTGCGAACACCGGGGAGCTGTTTTTT
CDR3 protein: CATLTANTGELFF

D gene: NA
V gene: TRBV7-2
clone size: NA
J gene: TRBJ2-2
CDR3 DNA: TGTGCCAGCAGCTTAGGGGGCTGGACCGGGGAGCTGTTTTTT
CDR3 protein: CASSLGGWTGELFF

D gene: NA
V gene: TRBV7-9
clone size: NA
J gene: TRBJ2-2
CDR3 DNA: TGTGCCAGCAGCTCGGACACAGTGACCGGGGAGCTGTTTTTT
CDR3 protein: CASSSDTVTGELFF

D gene: NA
V gene: TRBV5-8
clone size: NA
J gene: TRBJ2-6
CDR3 DNA: TGTGCCAGCAGCTTCAAGGGTCTGAGCCACTCTGGGGCCAACGTCCTGACTTTC
CDR3 protein: CASSFKGLSHSGANVLTF

D gene: NA
V gene: TRBV28
clone size: NA
J gene: TRBJ1-3
CDR3 DNA: TGTGCCAGCAGTTTCGAAGGGGGAGGGATAGGAAACACCATATATTTT
CDR3 protein: CASSFEGGGIGNTIYF

D gene: NA
V gene: TRBV21-1
clone size: NA
J gene: TRBJ2-7
CDR3 DNA: TGTGCCAGCAGCAAAGAGGGACAGGGGACCTACGAGCAGTACTTC
CDR3 protein: CASSKEGQGTYEQYF

D gene: TRBD2
V gene: TRBV5-6
clone size: few
J gene: TRBJ2-5
CDR3 DNA: TGTGCCAGCAGTTTCGGACTAGCGGGGGGAAACTTACAAGAGACCCAGTACTTC
CDR3 protein: CASSFGLAGGNLQETQYF

D gene: NA
V gene: TRBV4-1
clone size: NA
J gene: TRBJ2-3
CDR3 DNA: TGCGCCAGCAGCCAAGATCCGGCTAGCGCAGATACGCAGTATTTT
CDR3 protein: CASSQDPASADTQYF

D gene: NA
V gene: TRBV19
clone size: NA
J gene: TRBJ2-5
CDR3 DNA: TGTGCCAGTAGCCAGGGACTCCAAGAGACCCAGTACTTC
CDR3 protein: CASSQGLQETQYF

D gene: NA
V gene: TRBV30
clone size: NA
J gene: TRBJ1-1
CDR3 DNA: TGTGCCTCCCAGACAGTACCGAACACTGAAGCTTTCTTT
CDR3 protein: CASQTVPNTEAFF

D gene: NA
V gene: TRBV19
clone size: NA
J gene: TRBJ2-1
CDR3 DNA: TGTGCCAGTAGTAAAATAGGAACGAGCTCCTACAATGAGCAGTTCTTC
CDR3 protein: CASSKIGTSSYNEQFF

D gene: TRBD1
V gene: TRBV11-3
clone size: NA
J gene: TRBJ2-2
CDR3 DNA: TGTGCCAGCAGCCCCCGGGACAGGGCGTCAGGGGAGCTGTTTTTT
CDR3 protein: CASSPRDRASGELFF

D gene: TRBD1
V gene: TRBV5-1
clone size: NA
J gene: TRBJ1-4
CDR3 DNA: TGCGCCAGCAGCGTGACAGGGGGCCATGAAAAACTGTTTTTT
CDR3 protein: CASSVTGGHEKLFF

D gene: TRBD1
V gene: TRBV3-1/TRBV3-2
clone size: NA
J gene: TRBJ1-1
CDR3 DNA: TGTGCCAGCAGCCTAAAAAGCAGGGGGGCGGGGAACACTGAAGCTTTCTTT
CDR3 protein: CASSLKSRGAGNTEAFF

D gene: NA
V gene: TRBV5-6
clone size: NA
J gene: TRBJ2-1
CDR3 DNA: TGTGCCAGCAGCTACCAAAACAATGAGCAGTTCTTC
CDR3 protein: CASSYQNNEQFF

D gene: NA
V gene: TRBV18
clone size: NA
J gene: TRBJ2-5
CDR3 DNA: TGTGCCAGCTCACCGGGGAGAGAGACCCAGTACTTC
CDR3 protein: CASSPGRETQYF

D gene: NA
V gene: TRBV28
clone size: NA
J gene: TRBJ2-1
CDR3 DNA: TGTGCCAGCAGTTTACCCCAGGTGATTAATGAGCAGTTCTTC
CDR3 protein: CASSLPQVINEQFF

D gene: TRBD1
V gene: TRBV6-5
clone size: NA
J gene: TRBJ1-5
CDR3 DNA: TGTGCCAGCGGACAGGGCAATCAGCCCCAGCATTTT
CDR3 protein: CASGQGNQPQHF

D gene: NA
V gene: TRBV19
clone size: NA
J gene: TRBJ1-5
CDR3 DNA: TGTGCCAGTAACACGGAGGGCGATTATAGCAATCAGCCCCAGCATTTT
CDR3 protein: CASNTEGDYSNQPQHF

D gene: NA
V gene: TRBV5-6
clone size: NA
J gene: TRBJ1-1
CDR3 DNA: TGTGCCAGCAGCTTGGCCTCGACCCCCGAAGCTTTCTTT
CDR3 protein: CASSLASTPEAFF

D gene: NA
V gene: TRBV7-9
clone size: NA
J gene: TRBJ2-3
CDR3 DNA: TGTGCCAGCAGCTTAGCATTAGGGGACACAGATACGCAGTATTTT
CDR3 protein: CASSLALGDTDTQYF

D gene: NA
V gene: TRBV30
clone size: NA
J gene: TRBJ1-1
CDR3 DNA: TGTGCCTGGAGCCCCATACGTTCCCCGAACACTGAAGCTTTCTTT
CDR3 protein: CAWSPIRSPNTEAFF

D gene: NA
V gene: TRBV30
clone size: NA
J gene: TRBJ1-5
CDR3 DNA: TGTGCCTGGAGCAAGGGTTTGAGCAATCAGCCCCAGCATTTT
CDR3 protein: CAWSKGLSNQPQHF

D gene: NA
V gene: TRBV6-5
clone size: once
J gene: TRBJ2-5
CDR3 DNA: TGTGCCAGCATGTATAACTGGATGACCGAGACCCAGTACTTC
CDR3 protein: CASMYNWMTETQYF

D gene: TRBD2
V gene: TRBV9
clone size: few
J gene: TRBJ2-1
CDR3 DNA: TGTGCCAGCAGCGTAGTACGAAGCGGGGGGTACAATGAGCAGTTCTTC
CDR3 protein: CASSVVRSGGYNEQFF

D gene: TRBD2
V gene: TRBV5-4
clone size: NA
J gene: TRBJ2-5
CDR3 DNA: TGTGCCAGCAGCTTACTAGCGGGGATGAAGACCCAGTACTTC
CDR3 protein: CASSLLAGMKTQYF

D gene: NA
V gene: TRBV6-4
clone size: NA
J gene: TRBJ2-3
CDR3 DNA: TGTGCCAGCCCACGGACAGCACCTAGCACAGATACGCAGTATTTT
CDR3 protein: CASPRTAPSTDTQYF

D gene: NA
V gene: TRBV19
clone size: NA
J gene: TRBJ2-1
CDR3 DNA: TGTGCCAGTAGTATTTGGGGCTCGGACGTGTTCTTC
CDR3 protein: CASSIWGSDVFF

D gene: TRBD1
V gene: TRBV7-6
clone size: NA
J gene: TRBJ1-2
CDR3 DNA: TGTGCCAGCAGCTTAGCGAGAGGGGGCGAGGGCTATGGCTACACCTTC
CDR3 protein: CASSLARGGEGYGYTF

D gene: NA
V gene: TRBV2
clone size: NA
J gene: TRBJ2-7
CDR3 DNA: TGTGCCAGCAGTGAAGAGGGCGAGCAGTACTTC
CDR3 protein: CASSEEGEQYF

D gene: NA
V gene: TRBV4-1
clone size: NA
J gene: TRBJ2-7
CDR3 DNA: TGCGCCAGCAGCCAAGTAAGATCCTACGAGCAGTACTTC
CDR3 protein: CASSQVRSYEQYF

D gene: NA
V gene: TRBV18
clone size: NA
J gene: TRBJ2-5
CDR3 DNA: TGTGCCAGCTCACCATCTGGGTCCCCTTCACAAGAGACCCAGTACTTC
CDR3 protein: CASSPSGSPSQETQYF